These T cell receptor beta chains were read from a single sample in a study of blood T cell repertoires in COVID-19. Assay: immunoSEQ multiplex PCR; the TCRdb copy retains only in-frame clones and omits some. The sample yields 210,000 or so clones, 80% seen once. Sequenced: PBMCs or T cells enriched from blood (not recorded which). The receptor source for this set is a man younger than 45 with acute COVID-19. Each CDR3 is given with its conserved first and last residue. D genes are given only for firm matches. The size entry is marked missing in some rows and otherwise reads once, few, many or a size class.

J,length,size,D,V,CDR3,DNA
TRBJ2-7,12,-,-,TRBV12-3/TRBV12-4,CASSPLQGQQYF,TGTGCCAGCAGTCCCCTGCAGGGGCAGCAGTACTTC
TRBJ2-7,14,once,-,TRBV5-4,CASSPGQLNYEQYF,TGTGCCAGCAGCCCTGGACAGCTGAACTACGAGCAGTACTTC
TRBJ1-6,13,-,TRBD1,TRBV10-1,CATQGAVNSPLHF,TGCGCCACACAGGGGGCAGTTAATTCACCCCTCCACTTT
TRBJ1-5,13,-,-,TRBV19,CASSDTPNQPQHF,TGTGCCAGCAGTGACACCCCCAATCAGCCCCAGCATTTT
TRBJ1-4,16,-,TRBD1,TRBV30,CAWKPGTGVGNEKLFF,TGTGCCTGGAAACCCGGGACAGGGGTGGGTAATGAAAAACTGTTTTTT
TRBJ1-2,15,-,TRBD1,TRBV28,CASSSVGQTTYGYTF,TGTGCCAGCAGTTCTGTGGGACAGACCACCTATGGCTACACCTTC
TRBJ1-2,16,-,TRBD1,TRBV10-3,CAISESIIGGGYGYTF,TGTGCCATCAGTGAGTCGATTATAGGGGGCGGCTATGGCTACACCTTC
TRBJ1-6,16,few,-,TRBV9,CASSVRTGGDNSPLHF,TGTGCCAGCAGCGTACGTACAGGAGGGGATAATTCACCCCTCCACTTT
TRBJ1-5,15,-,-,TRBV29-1,CSVVPQTPSNQPQHF,TGCAGCGTTGTCCCCCAGACTCCTAGCAATCAGCCCCAGCATTTT
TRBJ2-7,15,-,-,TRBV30,CAWRSEFVGSYEQYF,TGTGCCTGGAGATCGGAGTTCGTGGGCTCCTACGAGCAGTACTTC
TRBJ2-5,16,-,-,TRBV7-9,CASSPGFLPGQETQYF,TGTGCCAGCAGCCCCGGATTCCTACCAGGGCAAGAGACCCAGTACTTC
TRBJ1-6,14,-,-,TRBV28,CASVRSGYNSPLHF,TGTGCCAGCGTCCGATCAGGTTATAATTCACCCCTCCACTTT
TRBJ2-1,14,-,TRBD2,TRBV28,CASSSSGGNNEQFF,TGTGCCAGCAGTTCTAGCGGGGGTAACAATGAGCAGTTCTTC
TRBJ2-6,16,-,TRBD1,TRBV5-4,CASSPQTGAGANVLTF,TGTGCCAGCAGCCCTCAGACAGGGGCTGGGGCCAACGTCCTGACTTTC
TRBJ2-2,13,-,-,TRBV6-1,CASSESRAGELFF,TGTGCCAGCAGTGAAAGTCGGGCCGGGGAGCTGTTTTTT
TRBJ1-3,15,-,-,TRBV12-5,CASGPPGTLGNTIYF,TGTGCTAGTGGCCCCCCCGGGACACTTGGAAACACCATATATTTT
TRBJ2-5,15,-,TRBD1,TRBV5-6,CASSLAGTGVETQYF,TGTGCCAGCAGCTTGGCCGGGACAGGGGTTGAGACCCAGTACTTC
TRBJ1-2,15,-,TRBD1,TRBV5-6,CASSSLTDRAYGYTF,TGTGCCAGCAGCTCACTGACGGACAGGGCCTATGGCTACACCTTC
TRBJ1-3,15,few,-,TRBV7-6,CASSLISNSGNTIYF,TGTGCCAGCAGCTTAATTTCAAACTCTGGAAACACCATATATTTT
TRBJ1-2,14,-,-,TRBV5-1,CASSLYGGDYGYTF,TGCGCCAGCAGCTTGTATGGGGGGGACTATGGCTACACCTTC
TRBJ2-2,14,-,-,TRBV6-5,CASSYFRYTGELFF,TGTGCCAGCAGTTACTTTCGGTACACCGGGGAGCTGTTTTTT
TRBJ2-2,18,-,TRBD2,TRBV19,CASRKDPGLAGGHGELFF,TGTGCCAGTAGGAAAGATCCGGGACTAGCGGGGGGGCACGGGGAGCTGTTTTTT
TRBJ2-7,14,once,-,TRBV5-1,CASSLAPGNYEQYF,TGCGCCAGCAGCTTGGCCCCAGGGAACTACGAGCAGTACTTC
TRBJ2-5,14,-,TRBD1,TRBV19,CASSIRTGKETQYF,TGTGCCAGTAGTATAAGGACAGGGAAGGAGACCCAGTACTTC
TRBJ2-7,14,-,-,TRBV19,CAHTGWGFRNEQYF,TGTGCCCATACGGGGTGGGGTTTCCGGAACGAGCAGTACTTC